Only one count was recorded for the clone carrying this TCR beta chain. This record comes from a study of blood T cell repertoires in COVID-19. Looking at the study overall: Sample material is recorded as cDNA or gDNA derived from T cells, B-cell-depleted T cells, or PBMCs.

Trimming cost V 0 bases and J 12 bases; bases outside gene matches: 7. This CDR3 is 15 amino acids long. Germline assignment: CDR1 GTSNPN and CDR2 SVGIG (reference sequence). Original processing methods: How many nucleated cells were present was estimated from reference gene primer amplification. Data came from immunoSEQ multiplex PCR; TCRdb stores just in-frame clones and leaves some out. V and J calls and clone size are given by that table; D and trimming were obtained from the DNA. The sample shows approximately 260,000 clones, roughly 87% of them seen only once. The TCR comes from a man between 60 and 70 years old who had recovered from COVID-19. The sequencing sample was made of peripheral blood. V is TRBV30 and J is TRBJ1-6, with 11 bases aligning to TRBD1. This chain's CDR3 is CAWSVTGTGGKPLHF. CDR3 bases: TGTGCCTGGAGTGTAACGGGGACAGGGGGTAAACCCCTCCACTTT.